This TCR beta chain was retrieved from a study of blood T cell repertoires in COVID-19. On the study more broadly: The cDNA or gDNA used as material had been derived from T cells, B-cell-depleted T cells, or PBMCs.

Here immunoSEQ multiplex PCR was the method, and the copy in TCRdb shows in-frame clones only, minus some. In the table there are 13,000 to 15,000 clones, about nine tenths of which are singletons. The V gene end was trimmed by 4 bases and the J gene end by 6 bases; junction bases not matched to a gene: 2. Looked up from germline, CDR1 is SGHVS and CDR2 is FQNEAQ. The CDR3 runs to 14 residues. Sequencing was performed on peripheral blood. This sequence was found in a human donor in a cohort sampled during active COVID-19. This rearrangement joins TRBV7-8 to TRBJ1-6; TRBD1 matches at 8 bases. CDR3 loop: CASSSDRGNSPLHF. The CDR3 DNA reads as TGTGCCAGCAGCTCAGACAGGGGTAATTCACCCCTCCACTTT.